These 27 T cell receptor beta chains originate from one sample sequenced in a study of shared clonotypes between healthy human individuals. Assay: immunoSEQ multiplex PCR; the TCRdb copy retains only in-frame clones and omits some. The sample consists of some 2,400,000 clones, around 95% of them appearing once. Sequenced input: naive CD4+ T cells sorted from blood. The subset here: CD45RA+ positively selected. The receptors shown here come from a man between 18 and 29 years old in good health.

The chain has TRBV5-4 and TRBJ2-5; tentatively, D is TRBD1 or TRBD2 (5 bases each). The CDR3 runs to 14 residues. Trimming stripped 0 bases from V and 3 bases from J, with 9 bases between. Per the germline V gene, CDR1 is SGHNT and CDR2 is YYREEE (reference sequence). The CDR3 coding sequence is TGTGCCAGCAGCTTGGAGGGACGAAAAGAGACCCAGTACTTC. This sequence encodes CASSLEGRKETQYF.

The CDR3 loop is CASSSQGVGNTEAFF. The CDR3 region has the DNA TGTGCCAGCAGTTCCCAGGGGGTGGGGAACACTGAAGCTTTCTTT. The chain joins TRBV6-5 to TRBJ1-1; 7 bases map to TRBD1. Trimming took 4 bases from V and 1 from J; bases not matched to a gene: 6. The CDR3 is 15 amino acids. The germline gives CDR1 MNHEY, CDR2 SVGAGI.

The count of this clone is one. The chain couples TRBV5-4 to TRBJ2-7; unclear D gene. The CDR3 has 14 amino acids. V dropped 2 bases and J dropped 10 bases, with 19 bases sitting between them. Looked up from germline, CDR1 is SGHNT and CDR2 is YYREEE (reference sequence). CDR3 sequence: CASSFNIYRPEQYF. CDR3 sequence (DNA): TGTGCCAGCAGCTTTAATATTTACAGACCGGAACAGTACTTC.

The V call is TRBV5-5, the J call TRBJ1-6; D uncertain. Germline CDR1 and CDR2: SGHKS and YYEKEE (reference sequence). Trimming shortened V by 4 bases and J by 9 bases, and 14 bases separated the two germline ends. The CDR3 contains 14 residues. This chain's CDR3 is CASSRTVEGSPLHF. The CDR3 DNA follows: TGTGCCAGCAGCCGGACGGTGGAGGGTTCACCCCTCCACTTT.

The V call is TRBV4-1, the J call TRBJ2-1; 7 nucleotides line up with TRBD2. Trimming took 8 bases from V and 9 from J; bases not matched to a gene: 10. This CDR3 is 13 amino acids long. From germline, CDR1 is MGHRA and CDR2 YSYEKL. The CDR3 loop is CASSSGGGGEQFF. In DNA form, the CDR3 reads TGCGCCAGCTCTAGTGGGGGGGGTGGTGAGCAGTTCTTC.

J is TRBJ1-2 and V is TRBV28; 8 bases agree with TRBD1. The CDR3 is made up of 15 amino acids. V dropped 5 bases and J dropped 8; count of bases not matched to a gene: 13. Germline V CDR1 and CDR2: MDHEN, SYDVKM. CDR3 sequence: CASSRPGQGAWGYTF. As DNA, the CDR3 is TGTGCCAGCAGTCGCCCAGGCCAGGGGGCTTGGGGCTACACCTTC.

The rearrangement links TRBV5-1 to TRBJ1-5; D gene unclear. The CDR3 has 15 amino acids. CDR1 and CDR2 (germline): SGHRS, YFSETQ. Trimming shortened V by 1 base and J by 2 bases, and 10 bases separated the two germline ends. CDR3 DNA: TGCGCCAGCAGCTTGAGTCCGGCGGGCAATCAGCCCCAGCATTTT. Translated: CASSLSPAGNQPQHF.

The chain recombines TRBV2 with TRBJ1-1; D not certain. There are 13 residues in the CDR3. Germline CDR1 SNHLY, CDR2 FYNNEI. V lost 7 bases, J lost 2 bases, and 11 bases lay in between. The chain's CDR3 is CASTADINTEAFF. CDR3 nucleotide sequence: TGTGCCAGCACGGCAGATATAAACACTGAAGCTTTCTTT.

The count of this clone is one. The chain uses TRBV5-1 and TRBJ2-7; D is unclear. The CDR3 runs 15 residues. Trimming took off 1 base at V and 6 bases at J, with 17 bases between the two ends. Germline CDR1 is SGHRS and CDR2 is YFSETQ. CDR3 in amino acids: CASSLRNYGGREQYF. In nucleotides, the CDR3 is TGCGCCAGCAGCTTGAGGAACTACGGCGGCCGCGAGCAGTACTTC.

The V gene is TRBV7-8, the J gene TRBJ2-7; D ambiguous. The germline V and J ends were trimmed by 5 bases and 1 base, with 9 bases remaining between them. This CDR3 contains 13 residues. Germline V gene sequence: CDR1 SGHVS, CDR2 FQNEAQ. CDR3 residues: CASSQRKSYEQYF. The CDR3 DNA reads TGTGCCAGCAGCCAAAGGAAGTCCTACGAGCAGTACTTC. Looking up the rest from reference TRBV7-8 and TRBJ2-7 gives the full variable domain: GAGVSQSPRYKVAKRGQDVALRCDPISGHVSLFWYQQALGQGPEFLTYFQNEAQLDKSGLPSDRFFAERPEGSVSTLKIQRTQQEDSAVYLCASSQRKSYEQYFGPGTRLTVT.

The table lists this clone with a count of one. This chain uses TRBV7-6 with TRBJ1-1; D remains ambiguous. CDR1 and CDR2 (germline): SGHVS, FNYEAQ. The CDR3 has 14 residues. The V gene lost 0 bases and the J gene lost 1 base, with 6 bases spanning the gap. In nucleotides, the CDR3 is TGTGCCAGCAGCTTAGCAGGGCCGAACACTGAAGCTTTCTTT. This gives the protein CASSLAGPNTEAFF.

In its sample, this clone was seen a few times. V and J are TRBV6-1 and TRBJ1-2; no definite D call. This CDR3 has 13 residues. Germline V lookup: CDR1 MNHNS, CDR2 SASEGT. V gave up 5 bases and J gave up 8 bases, with 15 bases separating them. The CDR3, as DNA: TGTGCCAGCAGTCAAGGCACGGCGCGGGGCTACACCTTC. It specifies CASSQGTARGYTF.

This clone has only one observation. The chain couples TRBV7-2 to TRBJ1-4, with D unresolved. The CDR3 is 14 residues long. CDR1 and CDR2 (germline): SGHTA, FQGNSA. Trimming shortened V by 5 bases and J by 9 bases, and 16 bases separated the two germline ends. The CDR3, as DNA: TGTGCCAGCAGCCCCGACATGGGGATAAAAAAACTGTTTTTT. It encodes CASSPDMGIKKLFF.

This clone was seen once. J is TRBJ1-5 and V is TRBV7-6; perhaps TRBD1 as D (5 bases). The ends were cut back, 1 base at V and 5 bases at J, with 6 bases in the middle. Germline CDR1 SGHVS, CDR2 FNYEAQ. CDR3 length equals 13 residues. The CDR3 loop reads CASSLGGDQPQHF. The CDR3 DNA reads as TGTGCCAGCAGCTTAGGGGGGGATCAGCCCCAGCATTTT.

CDR3 sequence: CASSPGTVYQPQHF. In DNA, the CDR3 is TGTGCCAGCAGCCCCGGGACTGTCTATCAGCCCCAGCATTTT. V and J are TRBV5-8 and TRBJ1-5, with TRBD1 as a possible D gene (5 bases). This CDR3 spans 14 amino acids. The germline V gene has CDR1 SGHTS and CDR2 YDEGEE. Trimming shortened V by 4 bases and J by 5 bases, and 13 bases separated the two germline ends.

This clone was counted between two and nine times. This chain connects TRBV7-2 to TRBJ1-3; 7 bases are a match to TRBD1. CDR1 is SGHTA, CDR2 FQGNSA, per germline. The CDR3 sequence is 14 residues long. V gave up 3 bases and J gave up 2 bases; unmatched junction bases: 1. Written as DNA, the CDR3 is TGTGCCAGCAGCTTTGACAGGGCTGGAAACACCATATATTTT. Its protein product is CASSFDRAGNTIYF.

The V gene is TRBV2, the J gene TRBJ2-3; possibly TRBD1 for D (6 bases). The CDR3 is made up of 17 amino acids. V gave up 6 bases and J gave up 3 bases, with 22 bases separating them. Germline loops: CDR1 SNHLY, CDR2 FYNNEI. CDR3: CASRNPARGYGTDTQYF. CDR3 sequence (DNA): TGTGCCAGCAGGAATCCGGCCAGGGGATATGGTACAGATACGCAGTATTTT. Looking up the rest from reference TRBV2 and TRBJ2-3 gives the full variable domain: EPEVTQTPSHQVTQMGQEVILRCVPISNHLYFYWYRQILGQKVEFLVSFYNNEISEKSEIFDDQFSVERPDGSNFTLKIRSTKLEDSAMYFCASRNPARGYGTDTQYFGPGTRLTVL.

The chain joins TRBV30 to TRBJ2-5; D gene unclear. This CDR3 is 13 amino acids long. CDR1 is GTSNPN, CDR2 SVGIG, per germline (reference sequence). V was cut by 0 bases and J by 5 bases, with 10 bases left in between. For the CDR3, the DNA is TGTGCCTGGAGTGTATCGAGGCAGGAGACCCAGTACTTC. This codes for CAWSVSRQETQYF.

The chain has TRBV6-1 and TRBJ1-2; 9 positions agree with TRBD1. CDR1 is MNHNS and CDR2 is SASEGT in the germline V gene. V was clipped by 5 bases and J by 8 bases; unmatched bases: 6. This CDR3 contains 13 residues. The CDR3 is CASSTGGVGGYTF. For the CDR3, the DNA is TGTGCCAGCAGTACAGGGGGCGTAGGAGGCTACACCTTC.

The chain uses TRBV9 and TRBJ1-3, with 7 bases fitting TRBD1. The germline CDR1 and CDR2 sequences are SGDLS and YYNGEE. The CDR3 spans 17 residues. V was clipped by 0 bases and J by 1 base; unmatched bases: 7. The CDR3 DNA follows: TGTGCCAGCAGCGTAGGCGAGGGGGCAACATCTGGAAACACCATATATTTT. It is translated as CASSVGEGATSGNTIYF.

The chain links TRBV19 to TRBJ1-4; D remains unclear. Trimming stripped 5 bases from V and 8 bases from J, with 12 bases between. Germline CDR1 LNHDA, CDR2 SQIVND (reference sequence). CDR3 length: 13 amino acids. CDR3 loop: CASSGWAGEKLFF. The CDR3 bases are TGTGCCAGTAGTGGATGGGCAGGAGAAAAACTGTTTTTT.

V and J are TRBV2 and TRBJ2-2; no clear D gene. The germline V gene encodes CDR1 SNHLY and CDR2 FYNNEI. Deletions cut 10 bases from V and 8 bases from J, with 8 bases between. The CDR3 runs 10 residues. CDR3: CATRKGELFF. The CDR3 DNA sequence: TGTGCCACTCGGAAGGGGGAGCTGTTTTTT. The full variable domain, in which reference TRBV2 and TRBJ2-2 provide the parts outside the CDR3, is EPEVTQTPSHQVTQMGQEVILRCVPISNHLYFYWYRQILGQKVEFLVSFYNNEISEKSEIFDDQFSVERPDGSNFTLKIRSTKLEDSAMYFCATRKGELFFGEGSRLTVL.

The genes are TRBV6-1 and TRBJ2-7; D remains ambiguous. This CDR3 spans 11 amino acids. The V end was cut by 4 bases, the J end by 8 bases, with 9 bases between. Germline V gene sequence: CDR1 MNHNS, CDR2 SASEGT. CDR3 amino acids: CASSGLEKQYF. CDR3 DNA: TGTGCCAGCAGTGGACTGGAGAAGCAGTACTTC.

This clone was seen a single time. The rearrangement joins TRBV18 to TRBJ2-5, with unresolved D. Trimming pared 0 bases from V and 4 bases from J, leaving 12 bases between. CDR3 size: 15 residues. Germline lookup yields CDR1 KGHSH and CDR2 LQKENI. The CDR3 sequence: CASSPPGIARETQYF. CDR3 nucleotides: TGTGCCAGCTCACCACCGGGAATAGCTCGAGAGACCCAGTACTTC.

The V gene is TRBV7-9, the J gene TRBJ1-2, with 7 bases that match TRBD1. Germline V gene data show CDR1 as SEHNR and CDR2 as FQNEAQ (reference sequence). The CDR3 is made up of 12 amino acids. The junction had 5 bases not matched to a gene; V was cut back by 4 bases and J by 9 bases. In nucleotides, the CDR3 is TGTGCCAGCAGCTCGACAGGGCCACGCTACACCTTC. The encoded protein is CASSSTGPRYTF.

The J gene is TRBJ1-2, the V gene TRBV10-3; 9 positions agree with TRBD1. The CDR3 is made up of 13 amino acids. The ends lost 10 bases at V and 2 bases at J; junction bases unmatched: 5. The germline V gene has CDR1 ENHRY and CDR2 SYGVKD. CDR3 in DNA: TGTGCCAACAGACAGGGGGAGAACTATGGCTACACCTTC. This sequence encodes CANRQGENYGYTF.

The chain combines TRBV18 with TRBJ1-3; 8 nucleotides align to TRBD1. Germline-derived CDR1 and CDR2 are KGHSH and LQKENI. V was clipped by 3 bases and J by 0 bases; unmatched bases: 7. The CDR3 runs 17 residues. The CDR3 loop reads CASSPGTGSNSGNTIYF. CDR3 nucleotides: TGTGCCAGCTCACCCGGGACAGGTTCAAACTCTGGAAACACCATATATTTT.